Listed below are T cell receptor beta chains from one sample, sequenced in a study of shared clonotypes between healthy human individuals. Assay: immunoSEQ multiplex PCR; the TCRdb copy retains only in-frame clones and omits some. The table has hundreds of thousands of clones, roughly 70% seen once; the top ten hold approximately 1.8%. Specimen: memory CD4+ T cells sorted from blood. The receptors shown here come from a woman under 40 in good health. CDR3s include the opening cysteine and the closing phenylalanine or tryptophan. The order of the fields is clone size, D gene, V gene, J gene, CDR3 length, CDR3 protein, CDR3 DNA. The D gene is left open where the match is weak. Not all rows give a size; the values are once, few, many and, for expanded clones, a class.

-	TRBD1	TRBV19	TRBJ2-7	16	CASSIGSRGRSYEQYF	TGTGCCAGTAGTATAGGTTCCAGGGGGCGTTCATACGAGCAGTACTTC
-	-	TRBV28	TRBJ2-7	15	CASSFRLAFSYEQYF	TGTGCCAGCAGTTTTCGGCTAGCGTTCTCCTACGAGCAGTACTTC
-	TRBD2	TRBV5-1	TRBJ2-5	16	CASSAGTSRRSETQYF	TGCGCCAGCAGCGCCGGGACTAGCAGACGCTCGGAGACCCAGTACTTC
few	-	TRBV10-1	TRBJ2-5	12	CASSAGVGTQYF	TGCGCCAGCAGTGCCGGGGTAGGGACCCAGTACTTC
few	TRBD1	TRBV5-6	TRBJ1-1	15	CASSIGQGVGTEAFF	TGTGCCAGCAGCATAGGACAGGGGGTGGGCACTGAAGCTTTCTTT
-	-	TRBV7-2	TRBJ2-5	14	CASSKRWGAETQYF	TGTGCCAGCAGCAAACGGTGGGGGGCAGAGACCCAGTACTTC
-	-	TRBV7-9	TRBJ1-1	12	CASSSENTEAFF	TGTGCCAGCAGCTCAGAGAACACTGAAGCTTTCTTT
-	-	TRBV19	TRBJ2-3	15	CASRARQDNTDTQYF	TGTGCCAGTAGGGCAAGACAGGATAACACAGATACGCAGTATTTT
-	-	TRBV29-1	TRBJ2-3	12	CSVRTGQTAQYF	TGCAGCGTTAGGACCGGGCAGACTGCGCAGTATTTT
-	TRBD1	TRBV7-2	TRBJ2-2	16	CASSPRVRTGSGELFF	TGTGCCAGCAGCCCCCGAGTAAGGACAGGCTCCGGGGAGCTGTTTTTT
many	TRBD1	TRBV19	TRBJ1-5	16	CASSIIGTGANQPQHF	TGTGCCAGTAGTATAATAGGGACAGGGGCGAATCAGCCCCAGCATTTT
-	TRBD1	TRBV2	TRBJ2-7	13	CANSDRLWGEQYF	TGTGCCAATTCGGACAGGCTGTGGGGAGAGCAGTACTTC
-	TRBD1	TRBV5-1	TRBJ2-3	13	CASGGRGTDTQYF	TGCGCCAGCGGGGGCAGGGGGACAGATACGCAGTATTTT
-	-	TRBV6-1	TRBJ1-2	15	CASSEAWGVNYGYTF	TGTGCCAGCAGTGAAGCGTGGGGAGTTAACTATGGCTACACCTTC
-	-	TRBV6-4	TRBJ2-7	19	CASSFRRGHHKKTSYEQYF	TGTGCCAGCAGCTTTCGGCGGGGGCACCACAAAAAAACTTCCTACGAGCAGTACTTC
-	-	TRBV2	TRBJ2-4	16	CASGFGGLLAKNIQYF	TGTGCCAGCGGGTTTGGCGGGCTACTAGCCAAAAACATTCAGTACTTC
-	-	TRBV28	TRBJ1-3	15	CASRRSRSSGNTIYF	TGTGCCAGCAGGCGATCCCGTAGCTCTGGAAACACCATATATTTT
-	-	TRBV5-1	TRBJ2-7	14	CASSFGADSYEQYF	TGCGCCAGCAGCTTCGGCGCGGACTCCTACGAGCAGTACTTC
-	-	TRBV5-4	TRBJ2-2	15	CASSLVQANTGELFF	TGTGCCAGCAGCTTGGTCCAGGCGAACACCGGGGAGCTGTTTTTT
once	-	TRBV28	TRBJ2-5	15	CASSLLLDAIETQYF	TGTGCCAGCAGTTTATTACTAGATGCCATAGAGACCCAGTACTTC
-	-	TRBV6-1	TRBJ2-3	14	CASSPRRSADTQYF	TGTGCCAGCAGTCCCCGTAGGTCGGCAGATACGCAGTATTTT
medium-sized	-	TRBV7-9	TRBJ2-7	16	CASSLIQTGGSYEQYF	TGTGCCAGCAGCCTCATTCAGACAGGAGGATCCTACGAGCAGTACTTC
many	-	TRBV28	TRBJ1-4	16	CASGSRRRGFGEKLFF	TGTGCCAGCGGATCCCGCCGCAGGGGCTTTGGTGAAAAACTGTTTTTT
-	TRBD1	TRBV18	TRBJ2-3	16	CASSRAGTGVMDTQYF	TGTGCCAGCTCACGCGCCGGGACAGGGGTAATGGATACGCAGTATTTT
-	-	TRBV27	TRBJ2-2	14	CASSFQTLAGELFF	TGTGCCAGCAGTTTTCAGACCCTTGCCGGGGAGCTGTTTTTT
once	TRBD1	TRBV7-9	TRBJ2-3	15	CASSQGQGRTDTQYF	TGTGCCAGCAGCCAGGGACAGGGGCGCACAGATACGCAGTATTTT
few	-	TRBV27	TRBJ1-2	12	CASSSPMGGYTF	TGTGCCAGCAGTTCCCCCATGGGAGGCTACACCTTC
-	TRBD2	TRBV6-1	TRBJ2-7	15	CASTLAGPPDYEQYF	TGTGCCAGCACCCTAGCGGGTCCCCCCGACTACGAGCAGTACTTC
-	TRBD2	TRBV5-4	TRBJ2-1	17	CASSSGTSGSSYNEQFF	TGTGCCAGCAGCTCGGGGACTAGCGGCAGCTCCTACAATGAGCAGTTCTTC
-	TRBD1	TRBV4-1	TRBJ2-2	15	CASRQMDRDTGELFF	TGCGCCAGCAGACAAATGGACAGGGACACCGGGGAGCTGTTTTTT
-	-	TRBV6-1	TRBJ2-3	15	CASTGGGTDTDTQYF	TGTGCCAGCACCGGGGGAGGTACAGACACAGATACGCAGTATTTT
-	TRBD1	TRBV19	TRBJ2-1	16	CASSIGGQYPYNEQFF	TGTGCCAGTAGTATAGGGGGACAGTATCCCTACAATGAGCAGTTCTTC
few	-	TRBV25-1	TRBJ2-1	16	CASSGRRRGGYNEQFF	TGTGCCAGCAGTGGGCGGCGTCGAGGAGGTTACAATGAGCAGTTCTTC
-	TRBD2	TRBV27	TRBJ2-1	15	CASLPVASGNNEQFF	TGTGCCAGCCTCCCGGTGGCTAGCGGCAACAATGAGCAGTTCTTC
-	TRBD2	TRBV2	TRBJ2-1	16	CASSVSRTSVGNEQFF	TGTGCCAGCAGTGTTTCCAGGACTAGCGTGGGTAATGAGCAGTTCTTC